Listed here are 15 T cell receptor beta chains from one sample, sequenced in a study of T cells after yellow fever vaccination. TCRdb passed the 5' RACE reads through MiXCR, listing each CDR3 protein once. Here the sample spans 450,000 to 550,000 distinct CDR3 sequences, about a fifth being singletons. This specimen consisted of PBMCs, obtained about 21 days after the first yellow fever vaccination. The receptors come from a man aged 18 to 29 who received the YFV17D yellow fever vaccine.

V is TRBV2 and J is TRBJ2-7; tentative D call: TRBD1 (6 bases). Germline lookup yields CDR1 SNHLY and CDR2 FYNNEI. V gave up 5 bases and J gave up 5 bases, with 13 bases separating them. The CDR3 is 13 amino acids. The CDR3, as DNA: TGTGCCAGCAGTCGCCGGGACAACCACGAGCAGTACGTC. Its protein product is CASSRRDNHEQYV.

Note on this clonotype: A much larger clone differs by one base, so this may be a read error. This chain links TRBV6-2 or TRBV6-3 with TRBJ2-7; 7 bases fit TRBD2. This CDR3 is 15 amino acids long. The germline V gene encodes CDR1 MNHEY and CDR2 SVGEGT. The CDR3 coding sequence is TGTGCCGGCAGGTTAGCGGGCGCCACCTCCTACGAGCAGTACGTC. Translation: CAGRLAGATSYEQYV.

This clonotype showed up just a few times. V gene TRBV14 combines with J gene TRBJ2-2; weak D call: TRBD2 (6 bases). V lost 1 base and J lost 4, with 10 bases in between. CDR1 is SGHDN and CDR2 is FVKESK in the germline V gene. This CDR3 is 15 amino acids long. The CDR3 coding sequence is TGTGCCAGCAGCCAAGTAGGAGGGATCACCGGGGAGCTGTTTTTT. Translating gives CASSQVGGITGELFF.

This clonotype was picked up a small number of times. The chain links TRBV7-9 to TRBJ2-2; possible D gene TRBD1, 5 bases. This CDR3 is built from 15 residues. Germline assignment: CDR1 SEHNR and CDR2 FQNEAQ (reference sequence). The V end was cut by 1 base, the J end by 6 bases, with 12 bases between. CDR3 sequence reads: CASSLEARAAGELFF. CDR3 coding DNA: TGTGCCAGCAGCTTAGAAGCCAGGGCGGCCGGGGAGCTGTTTTTT.

V and J are TRBV7-2 and TRBJ2-3; tentatively, D is TRBD2 (6 bases). The CDR3 is 16 residues long. Germline V gives CDR1 SGHTA, CDR2 FQGNSA. V dropped 5 bases and J dropped 1 base, with 16 bases sitting between them. The CDR3 nucleotides read TGTGCCAGCAGCCCATCCCGGTTAGCGGGCACAGATACGCAGTATTTT. Translated, it gives CASSPSRLAGTDTQYF.

The chain combines TRBV4-1 with TRBJ2-2; D unresolved. The CDR3 spans 16 residues. CDR1 and CDR2 (germline): MGHRA, YSYEKL. Trimming shortened V by 1 base and J by 4 bases, and 13 bases separated the two germline ends. CDR3 loop: CASSQGYPGFTGELFF. The CDR3 bases are TGCGCCAGCAGCCAAGGGTATCCCGGATTCACCGGGGAGCTGTTTTTT.

This clonotype was seen a few times. The gene calls are TRBV7-9 and TRBJ2-5; 11 nucleotides align to TRBD2. Germline V CDR1 and CDR2: SEHNR, FQNEAQ (reference sequence). V was pared by 2 bases and J by 7 bases, with 12 bases of the junction left unmatched. The CDR3 is 17 residues long. The CDR3: CASSLSSGGPSEATQYF. Written as DNA, the CDR3 is TGTGCCAGCAGCTTATCTAGCGGGGGGCCATCCGAAGCGACCCAGTACTTC.

The gene calls are TRBV20-1 and TRBJ1-4; TRBD1 matches 7 bases. The CDR3 is made up of 13 amino acids. V shed 4 bases and J 4 bases; nucleotides not matched to a gene: 3. Germline-derived CDR1 and CDR2 are DFQATT and SNEGSKA (reference sequence). The CDR3 nucleotides are TGCAGTGCTACAGGGGGTATTAATGAAAAACTGTTTTTT. Encoded protein: CSATGGINEKLFF.

This clonotype appeared a few times. V usage is TRBV7-9 and J usage is TRBJ2-7; D gene ambiguous. The CDR3 length is 11 residues. Looked up from germline, CDR1 is SEHNR and CDR2 is FQNEAQ (reference sequence). CDR3 nucleotides: TGTGCCAGCAGCTTAGGGGCCCGGATGCACGTC. This encodes CASSLGARMHV.

Concerning this clonotype: One end of the junction is discordant with germline, which a read error may explain. CDR3 DNA sequence: TGTGCTAGCAGCTTATCCGGGTTCAAGACCCAGTACTTC. Protein: CASSLSGFKTQYF. The J gene is TRBJ2-5, the V gene TRBV7-7; D call uncertain. The CDR3 is 13 amino acids. The V gene's germline CDR1 is SSHAT and CDR2 FNYEAQ (reference sequence).

The chain links TRBV7-3 to TRBJ2-3; 9 bases match TRBD2. Germline-derived CDR1 and CDR2 are SGHTA and FQGTGA. V was pared by 1 base and J by 6 bases, with 5 bases of the junction left unmatched. This CDR3 has 15 residues. CDR3 amino acids: CASSLIGTSLDTQYF. CDR3 nucleotides: TGTGCCAGCAGCTTAATAGGGACTAGCTTGGATACGCAGTATTTT.

This rearrangement joins TRBV19 to TRBJ2-5, with D tentatively TRBD2 (5 bases). The germline CDR1 and CDR2 sequences are LNHDA and SQIVND (reference sequence). The CDR3 is 15 amino acids. Trimming cost V 3 bases and J 6 bases, with 17 bases left between them. The chain's CDR3 is CASSMDSILSKTQYF. CDR3 DNA sequence: TGTGCCAGTAGTATGGACTCTATCCTTTCAAAGACCCAGTACTTC.

This chain joins TRBV9 and TRBJ2-3, with 13 bases aligning to TRBD2. This CDR3 has 18 residues. Germline loops: CDR1 SGDLS, CDR2 YYNGEE. The J segment lost 6 bases and the V segment lost 3 bases, leaving 13 bases of the junction unmatched. CDR3 loop: CASSAGTSGEVASDTQYF. The CDR3 bases are TGTGCCAGCAGCGCCGGGACTAGCGGGGAAGTCGCGAGTGATACGCAGTATTTT.

In its sample, this clonotype was seen a few times. The chain combines TRBV20-1 with TRBJ2-7; TRBD2 matches 10 bases. Germline-derived CDR1 and CDR2 are DFQATT and SNEGSKA (reference sequence). The CDR3 is 15 amino acids. With V trimmed by 0 bases and J by 0 bases, 2 bases remained unmatched. CDR3 coding DNA: TGCAGTGCTAGAGATGCTAGCGGGGGCTCCTACGAGCAGTACTTC. Its translation is CSARDASGGSYEQYF.

The J gene is TRBJ1-1, the V gene TRBV4-1; D may be TRBD1 (5 bases). Trimming removed 1 base from V and 3 bases from J, with 12 bases in between. Germline CDR1 MGHRA, CDR2 YSYEKL. This CDR3 spans 15 amino acids. For the CDR3, the DNA is TGCGCCAGCAGCCAAGTCGGCAGGGTCGACACTGAAGCTTTCTTT. Its translation is CASSQVGRVDTEAFF.